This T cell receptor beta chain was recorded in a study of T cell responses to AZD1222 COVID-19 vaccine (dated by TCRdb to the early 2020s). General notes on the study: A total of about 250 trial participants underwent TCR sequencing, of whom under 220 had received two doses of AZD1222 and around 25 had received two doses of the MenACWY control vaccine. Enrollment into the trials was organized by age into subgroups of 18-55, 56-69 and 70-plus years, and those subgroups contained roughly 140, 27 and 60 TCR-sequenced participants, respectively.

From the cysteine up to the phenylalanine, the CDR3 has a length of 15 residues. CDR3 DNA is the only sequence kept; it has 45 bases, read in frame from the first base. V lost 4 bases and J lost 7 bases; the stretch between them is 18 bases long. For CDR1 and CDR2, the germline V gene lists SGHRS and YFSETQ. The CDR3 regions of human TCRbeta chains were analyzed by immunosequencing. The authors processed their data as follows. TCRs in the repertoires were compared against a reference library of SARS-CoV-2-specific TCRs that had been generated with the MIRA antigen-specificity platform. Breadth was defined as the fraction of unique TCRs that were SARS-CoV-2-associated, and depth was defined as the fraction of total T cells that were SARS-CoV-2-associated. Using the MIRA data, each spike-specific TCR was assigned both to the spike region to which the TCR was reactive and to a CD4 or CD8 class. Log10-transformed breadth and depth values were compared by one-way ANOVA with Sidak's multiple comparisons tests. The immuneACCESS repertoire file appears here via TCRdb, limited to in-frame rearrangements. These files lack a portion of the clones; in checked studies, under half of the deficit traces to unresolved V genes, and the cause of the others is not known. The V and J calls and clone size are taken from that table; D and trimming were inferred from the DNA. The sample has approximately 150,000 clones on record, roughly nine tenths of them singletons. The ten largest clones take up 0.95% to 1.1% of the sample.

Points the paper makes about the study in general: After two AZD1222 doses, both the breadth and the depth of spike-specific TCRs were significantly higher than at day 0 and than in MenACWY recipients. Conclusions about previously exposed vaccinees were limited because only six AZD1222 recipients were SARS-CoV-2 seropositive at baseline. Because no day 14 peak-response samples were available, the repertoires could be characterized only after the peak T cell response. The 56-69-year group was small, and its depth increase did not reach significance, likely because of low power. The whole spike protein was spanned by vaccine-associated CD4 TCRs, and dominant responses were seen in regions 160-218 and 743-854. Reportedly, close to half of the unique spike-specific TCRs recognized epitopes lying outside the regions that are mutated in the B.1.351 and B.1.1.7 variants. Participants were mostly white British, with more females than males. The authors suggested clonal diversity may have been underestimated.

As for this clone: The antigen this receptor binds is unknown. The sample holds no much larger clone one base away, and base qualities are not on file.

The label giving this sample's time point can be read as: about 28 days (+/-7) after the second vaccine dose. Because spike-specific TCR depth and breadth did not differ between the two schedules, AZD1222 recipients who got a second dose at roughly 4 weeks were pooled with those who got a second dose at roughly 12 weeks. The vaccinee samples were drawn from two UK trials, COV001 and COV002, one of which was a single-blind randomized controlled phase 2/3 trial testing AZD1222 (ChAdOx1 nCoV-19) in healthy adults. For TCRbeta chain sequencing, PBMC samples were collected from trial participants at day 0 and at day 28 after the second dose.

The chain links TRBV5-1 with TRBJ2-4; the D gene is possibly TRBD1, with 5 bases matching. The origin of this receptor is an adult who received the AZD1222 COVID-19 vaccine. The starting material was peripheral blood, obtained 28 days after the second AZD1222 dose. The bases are TGCGCCAGCAGCGACGCCCAGGGCGGTATGAACATTCAGTACTTC. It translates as CASSDAQGGMNIQYF. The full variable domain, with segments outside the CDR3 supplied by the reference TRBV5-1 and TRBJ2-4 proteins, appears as KAGVTQTPRYLIKTRGQQVTLSCSPISGHRSVSWYQQTPGQGLQFLFEYFSETQRNKGNFPGRFSGRQFSNSRSEMNVSTLELGDSALYLCASSDAQGGMNIQYFGAGTRLSVL.